Below, 4 T cell receptor beta chains from the same sample are listed, as sequenced in a study of blood T cell repertoires in COVID-19. Sequencing used immunoSEQ multiplex PCR; TCRdb keeps in-frame clones, though not all of them. The data show roughly 67,000 clones, approximately 80% seen once. The sequencing sample was made of peripheral blood. These receptors came from a woman aged 60-75 years with acute or convalescent COVID-19.

About this clone: Other DNA sequences from this sample encode an identical CDR3 as well. The chain uses TRBV29-1 and TRBJ2-3; unclear D gene. CDR1 is SQVTM and CDR2 is ANQGSEA in the germline V gene. V was trimmed by 2 bases and J by 1 base, leaving 4 bases between them. This CDR3 is 12 amino acids long. The CDR3 is CSVEQGTDTQYF. As DNA, the CDR3 is TGCAGCGTTGAACAGGGCACAGATACGCAGTATTTT.

This clone was counted a few times. This sequence joins TRBV5-4 and TRBJ2-2; 8 bases match TRBD1. The CDR3 extends over 15 amino acids. CDR1 is SGHNT, CDR2 YYREEE, per germline (reference sequence). V lost 4 bases to trimming and J lost 1 base; unmatched junction nucleotides: 3. CDR3 in amino acids: CASSAGTGNTGELFF. The CDR3, as DNA: TGTGCCAGCAGCGCCGGGACAGGGAACACCGGGGAGCTGTTTTTT.

This chain uses TRBV5-4 with TRBJ1-1; D gene uncertain. The CDR3 runs 13 residues. The germline V gene encodes CDR1 SGHNT and CDR2 YYREEE (reference sequence). Trimming left V 0 bases short and J 3 bases short, with 6 bases between. The CDR3 DNA sequence: TGTGCCAGCAGCTTGGCCGGGGACACTGAAGCTTTCTTT. This gives the protein CASSLAGDTEAFF. The full variable domain, in which reference TRBV5-4 and TRBJ1-1 provide the parts outside the CDR3, is ETGVTQSPTHLIKTRGQQVTLRCSSQSGHNTVSWYQQALGQGPQFIFQYYREEENGRGNFPPRFSGLQFPNYSSELNVNALELDDSALYLCASSLAGDTEAFFGQGTRLTVV.

This CDR3 reads CASSLAGFTEAFF. DNA for the CDR3: TGCGCCAGCAGCTTGGCAGGGTTCACTGAAGCTTTCTTT. The V call is TRBV5-1, the J call TRBJ1-1; weak D call: TRBD1 (5 bases). Germline CDR1 is SGHRS and CDR2 is YFSETQ. This CDR3 contains 13 residues. Trimming left V 0 bases short and J 4 bases short, with 7 bases between.